This TCR beta chain appears in the sequencing data of a study of cytomegalovirus exposure and HLA in healthy donors. Whole-study results and caveats: Testing in vitro showed a few CMV-associated chains specific for CMV antigens.

Concerning this clone: Its antigen is not identified.

The protocol was immunoSEQ multiplex PCR, while the TCRdb copy is restricted to in-frame clones and leaves out a portion. The table shows about 350,000 clones, with 87% occurring only once. The ends lost 0 bases at V and 5 bases at J; junction bases unmatched: 11. Germline assignment: CDR1 SGDLS and CDR2 YYNGEE. The CDR3 loop spans 19 amino acids. The specimen was PBMCs. V gene TRBV9 combines with J gene TRBJ2-3; 14 nucleotides agree with TRBD2. This clonotype was sampled from a woman aged 25 to 45 in good health and CMV-seropositive. The CDR3 DNA sequence: TGTGCCAGCAGCGTAGCACCGACTAGCGGGAGGGCCGGTGGAGATACGCAGTATTTT. Protein: CASSVAPTSGRAGGDTQYF.